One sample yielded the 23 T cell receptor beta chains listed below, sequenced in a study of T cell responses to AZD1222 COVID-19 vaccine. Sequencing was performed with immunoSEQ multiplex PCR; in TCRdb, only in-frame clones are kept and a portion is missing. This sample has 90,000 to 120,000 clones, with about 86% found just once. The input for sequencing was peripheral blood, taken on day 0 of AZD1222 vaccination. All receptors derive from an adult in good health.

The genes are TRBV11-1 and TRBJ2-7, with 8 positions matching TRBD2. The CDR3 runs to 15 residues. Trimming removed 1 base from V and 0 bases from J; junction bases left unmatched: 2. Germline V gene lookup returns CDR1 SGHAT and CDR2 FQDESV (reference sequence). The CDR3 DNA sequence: TGTGCCAGCAGCTTAGGGACTAGCAGCTCCTACGAGCAGTACTTC. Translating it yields CASSLGTSSSYEQYF.

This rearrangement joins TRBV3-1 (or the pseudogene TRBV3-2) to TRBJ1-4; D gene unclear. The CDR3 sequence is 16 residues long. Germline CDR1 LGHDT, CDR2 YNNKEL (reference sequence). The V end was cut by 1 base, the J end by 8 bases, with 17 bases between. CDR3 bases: TGTGCCAGCAGCCAAGTAGAGAGAGTCCGCGGGGAAAAACTGTTTTTT. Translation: CASSQVERVRGEKLFF.

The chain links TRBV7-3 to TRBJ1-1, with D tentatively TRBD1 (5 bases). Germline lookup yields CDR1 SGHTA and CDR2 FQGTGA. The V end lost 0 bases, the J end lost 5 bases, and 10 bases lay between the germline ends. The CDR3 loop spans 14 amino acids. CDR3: CASSLTGVGTEAFF. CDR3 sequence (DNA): TGTGCCAGCAGCTTAACAGGGGTGGGGACTGAAGCTTTCTTT.

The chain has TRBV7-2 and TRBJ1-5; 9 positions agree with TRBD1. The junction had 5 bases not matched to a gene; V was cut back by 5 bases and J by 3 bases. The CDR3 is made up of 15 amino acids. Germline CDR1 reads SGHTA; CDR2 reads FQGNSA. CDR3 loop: CASSPRTGVNQPQHF. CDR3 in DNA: TGTGCCAGCAGCCCCCGGACAGGGGTCAATCAGCCCCAGCATTTT.

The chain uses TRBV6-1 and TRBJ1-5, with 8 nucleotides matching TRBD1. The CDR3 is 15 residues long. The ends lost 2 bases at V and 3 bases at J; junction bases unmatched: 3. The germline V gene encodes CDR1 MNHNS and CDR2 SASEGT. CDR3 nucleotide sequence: TGTGCCAGCAGTGAAAACAGGGGGTACAATCAGCCCCAGCATTTT. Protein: CASSENRGYNQPQHF.

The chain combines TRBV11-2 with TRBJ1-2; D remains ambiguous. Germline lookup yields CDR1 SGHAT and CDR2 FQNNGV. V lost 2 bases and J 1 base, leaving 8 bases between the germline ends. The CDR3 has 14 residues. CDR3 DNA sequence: TGTGCCAGCAGCTTATCGGCGTATAACTATGGCTACACCTTC. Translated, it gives CASSLSAYNYGYTF.

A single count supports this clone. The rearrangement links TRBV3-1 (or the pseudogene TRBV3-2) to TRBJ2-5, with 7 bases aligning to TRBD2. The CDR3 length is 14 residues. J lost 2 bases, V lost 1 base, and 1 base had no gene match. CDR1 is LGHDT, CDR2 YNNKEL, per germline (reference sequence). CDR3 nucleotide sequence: TGTGCCAGCAGCCAAGGGACTAGACAAGAGACCCAGTACTTC. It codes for CASSQGTRQETQYF.

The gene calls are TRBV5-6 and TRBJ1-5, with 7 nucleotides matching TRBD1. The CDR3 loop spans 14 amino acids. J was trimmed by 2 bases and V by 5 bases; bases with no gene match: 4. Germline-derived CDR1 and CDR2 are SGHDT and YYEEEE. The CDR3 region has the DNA TGTGCCAGCAGTATGCAGGGGGGCAATCAGCCCCAGCATTTT. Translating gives CASSMQGGNQPQHF. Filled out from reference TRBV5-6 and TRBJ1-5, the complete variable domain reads DAGVTQSPTHLIKTRGQQVTLRCSPKSGHDTVSWYQQALGQGPQFIFQYYEEEERQRGNFPDRFSGHQFPNYSSELNVNALLLGDSALYLCASSMQGGNQPQHFGDGTRLSIL.

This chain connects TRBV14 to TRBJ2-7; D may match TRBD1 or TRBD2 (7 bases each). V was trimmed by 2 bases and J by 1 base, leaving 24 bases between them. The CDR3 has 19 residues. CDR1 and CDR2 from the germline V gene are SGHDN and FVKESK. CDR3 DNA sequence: TGTGCCAGCAGCCAACTGAACGGCGGGGGACAGTTCGTATCCTACGAGCAGTACTTC. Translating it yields CASSQLNGGGQFVSYEQYF.

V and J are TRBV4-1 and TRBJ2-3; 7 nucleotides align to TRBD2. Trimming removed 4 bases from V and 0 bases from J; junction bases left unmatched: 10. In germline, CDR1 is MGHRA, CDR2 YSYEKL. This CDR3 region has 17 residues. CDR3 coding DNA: TGCGCCAGCAGCCCCCGGGGGGTACCTCAAAGCACAGATACGCAGTATTTT. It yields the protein CASSPRGVPQSTDTQYF.

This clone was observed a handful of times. CDR3 coding DNA: TGTGCCAGCAGTTTACCAGCGGGGGGCGCAGATACGCAGTATTTT. As protein: CASSLPAGGADTQYF. The rearrangement joins TRBV28 to TRBJ2-3, with 9 bases that match TRBD2. V shed 2 bases and J 4 bases; nucleotides not matched to a gene: 4. CDR1 and CDR2 from the germline V gene are MDHEN and SYDVKM. The length of the CDR3 is 15 residues.

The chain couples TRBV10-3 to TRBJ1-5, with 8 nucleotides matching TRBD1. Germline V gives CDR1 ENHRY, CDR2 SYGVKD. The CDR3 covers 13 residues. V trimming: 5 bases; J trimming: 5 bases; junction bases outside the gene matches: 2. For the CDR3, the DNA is TGTGCCATCAGTCCGGGACAGGATCAGCCCCAGCATTTT. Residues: CAISPGQDQPQHF.

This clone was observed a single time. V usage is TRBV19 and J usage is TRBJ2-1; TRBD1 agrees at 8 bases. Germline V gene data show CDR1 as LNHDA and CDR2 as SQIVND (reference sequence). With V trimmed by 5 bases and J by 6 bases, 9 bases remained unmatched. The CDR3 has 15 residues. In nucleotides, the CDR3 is TGTGCCAGTAGTTTAACAGGGGGTAAACTCAATGAGCAGTTCTTC. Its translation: CASSLTGGKLNEQFF.

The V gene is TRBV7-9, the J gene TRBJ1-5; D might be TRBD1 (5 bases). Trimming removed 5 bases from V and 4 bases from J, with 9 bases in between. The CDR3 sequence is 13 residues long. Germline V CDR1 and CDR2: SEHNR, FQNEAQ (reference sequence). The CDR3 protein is CASSRDGNQPQHF. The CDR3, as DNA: TGTGCCAGCAGCCGGGACGGTAATCAGCCCCAGCATTTT.

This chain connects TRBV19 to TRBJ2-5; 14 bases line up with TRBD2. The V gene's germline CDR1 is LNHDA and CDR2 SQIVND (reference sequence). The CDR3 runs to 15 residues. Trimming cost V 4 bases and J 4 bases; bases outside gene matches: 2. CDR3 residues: CASSTGLAGGETQYF. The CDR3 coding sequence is TGTGCCAGTAGTACCGGACTAGCGGGGGGAGAGACCCAGTACTTC. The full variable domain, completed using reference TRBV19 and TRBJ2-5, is DGGITQSPKYLFRKEGQNVTLSCEQNLNHDAMYWYRQDPGQGLRLIYYSQIVNDFQKGDIAEGYSVSREKKESFPLTVTSAQKNPTAFYLCASSTGLAGGETQYFGPGTRLLVL.

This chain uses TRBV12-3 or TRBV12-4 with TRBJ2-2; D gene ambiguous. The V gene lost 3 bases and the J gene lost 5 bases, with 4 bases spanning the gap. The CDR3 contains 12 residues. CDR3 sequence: CASSLTTGELFF. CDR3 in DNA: TGTGCCAGCAGTTTGACGACCGGGGAGCTGTTTTTT.

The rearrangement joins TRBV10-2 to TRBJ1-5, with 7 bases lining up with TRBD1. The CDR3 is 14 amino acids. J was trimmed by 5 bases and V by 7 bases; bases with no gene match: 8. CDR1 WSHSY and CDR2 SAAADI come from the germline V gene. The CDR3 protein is CASNRGRIDQPQHF. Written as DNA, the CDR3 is TGCGCCAGCAACAGGGGTAGGATTGATCAGCCCCAGCATTTT.

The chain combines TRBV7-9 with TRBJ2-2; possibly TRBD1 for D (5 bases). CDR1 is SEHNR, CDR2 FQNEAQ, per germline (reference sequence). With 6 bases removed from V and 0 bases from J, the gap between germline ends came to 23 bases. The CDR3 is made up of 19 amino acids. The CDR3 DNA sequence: TGTGCCAGCAGACCGGGCATGAAGCAGGGCCTCGCGAACACCGGGGAGCTGTTTTTT. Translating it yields CASRPGMKQGLANTGELFF.

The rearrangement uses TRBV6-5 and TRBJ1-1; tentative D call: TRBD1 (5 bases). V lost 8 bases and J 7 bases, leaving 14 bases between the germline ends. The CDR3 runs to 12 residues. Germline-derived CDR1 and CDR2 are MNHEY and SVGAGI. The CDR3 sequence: CASRLGQGEAFF. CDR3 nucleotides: TGTGCCAGCCGTTTGGGTCAGGGTGAAGCTTTCTTT.

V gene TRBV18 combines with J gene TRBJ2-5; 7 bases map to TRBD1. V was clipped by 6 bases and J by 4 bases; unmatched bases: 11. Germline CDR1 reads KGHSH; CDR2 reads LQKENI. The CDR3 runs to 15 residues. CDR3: CASSEMAGGLETQYF. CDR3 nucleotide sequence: TGTGCCAGCTCCGAAATGGCAGGGGGATTAGAGACCCAGTACTTC.

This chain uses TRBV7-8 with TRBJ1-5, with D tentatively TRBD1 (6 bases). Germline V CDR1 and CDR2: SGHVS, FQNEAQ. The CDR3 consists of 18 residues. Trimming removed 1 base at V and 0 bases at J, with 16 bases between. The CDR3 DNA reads TGTGCCAGCAGCTTAGTGGCCAGGGGACTTAATAGCAATCAGCCCCAGCATTTT. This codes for CASSLVARGLNSNQPQHF.

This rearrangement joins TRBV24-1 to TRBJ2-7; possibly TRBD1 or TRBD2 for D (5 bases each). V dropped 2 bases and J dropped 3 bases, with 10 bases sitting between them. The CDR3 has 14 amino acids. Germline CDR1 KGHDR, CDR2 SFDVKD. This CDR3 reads CATSDSRDGYEQYF. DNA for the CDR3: TGTGCCACCAGTGATTCCAGGGACGGCTACGAGCAGTACTTC.

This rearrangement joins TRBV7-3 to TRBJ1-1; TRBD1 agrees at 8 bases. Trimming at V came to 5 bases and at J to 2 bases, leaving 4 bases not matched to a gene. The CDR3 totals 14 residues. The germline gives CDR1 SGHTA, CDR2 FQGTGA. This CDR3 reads CASSPQGANTEAFF. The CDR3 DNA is TGTGCCAGCAGCCCTCAGGGGGCCAACACTGAAGCTTTCTTT.